This T cell receptor beta chain is from a study of metastatic and nonmetastatic thyroid tumors. At the level of the study: Comparison of repertoires was carried out across blood and tumor or nodule tissue from malignant and benign thyroid patients.

Germline assignment: CDR1 DFQATT and CDR2 SNEGSKA (reference sequence). This CDR3 has 11 amino acids. Trimming took off 2 bases at V and 6 bases at J, with 8 bases between the two ends. Notes on the study in general: Significantly higher TCR beta diversity was reportedly seen in malignant thyroid tumors than benign nodules, in blood and tumor.

Each patient went into thyroid surgery without having received any treatment. This clone was detected ten times or more. Antigen specificity is unknown. Authors' processing steps: Between-group CDR3 differences, defined by clinicopathological status, yielded a distant-metastasis classifier for papillary thyroid cancer. Using MiXCR, TCRdb reanalyzed the PCR reads. None of the V and J calls come from the authors' own analysis; TCRdb made them. The sample lists approximately 13,000 clones; about an eighth were seen once. This receptor was identified in a female donor with papillary thyroid cancer or a benign thyroid nodule (not recorded which). Some clones in this sample may be carry-over from other donors' samples. The chain has TRBV20-1 and TRBJ2-7; either TRBD1 or TRBD2 may fit D (5 bases each). Sample: blood. This CDR3 reads CSARLGTEQYF. The DNA for the CDR3 is TGCAGTGCTAGATTGGGGACCGAGCAGTACTTC.